Following are 22 T cell receptor beta chains from one sample sequenced in a study of neoadjuvant anti-PD-1 for oral cavity cancer. Profiling relied on immunoSEQ multiplex PCR, and the TCRdb table lists in-frame clones only, not all of them. The sample shows 7,000 or so clones, around 40% of them seen only once. The sample in question was tumor tissue, obtained before nivolumab (anti-PD-1) treatment. Every receptor here comes from a person between 40 and 85 years old with oral cavity squamous cell carcinoma.

This chain links TRBV7-6 with TRBJ2-2; D is possibly TRBD1 (5 bases). Germline CDR1 and CDR2: SGHVS and FNYEAQ. Trimming removed 5 bases at V and 7 bases at J, with 17 bases between. This CDR3 is 15 amino acids long. The CDR3, as DNA: TGTGCCAGCAGCCCTCGGACGGGCCAGGGCGGGGAGCTGTTTTTT. Encoded protein: CASSPRTGQGGELFF.

Here the CDR3 reads CASSGAQGAGETQYF. The CDR3 region has the DNA TGCGCCAGCAGCGGGGCACAGGGGGCTGGGGAGACCCAGTACTTC. The rearrangement links TRBV5-1 to TRBJ2-5, with 9 bases fitting TRBD1. The CDR3 loop spans 15 amino acids. V lost 4 bases to trimming and J lost 5 bases; unmatched junction nucleotides: 9. Germline V gives CDR1 SGHRS, CDR2 YFSETQ.

The V call is TRBV6-5, the J call TRBJ2-5, with 16 positions matching TRBD2. Germline V gene lookup returns CDR1 MNHEY and CDR2 SVGAGI. With V trimmed by 8 bases and J by 6 bases, 6 bases remained unmatched. This CDR3 region has 15 residues. The CDR3 nucleotides read TGTGCCAGCTACGGGACTAGCGGGGGGGCGAAGACCCAGTACTTC. Encoded protein: CASYGTSGGAKTQYF.

This clone ranks as medium-sized. V is TRBV5-6 and J is TRBJ2-7; no definite D call. The germline V gene has CDR1 SGHDT and CDR2 YYEEEE. The germline V and J ends were trimmed by 4 bases and 4 bases, with 9 bases remaining between them. The CDR3 extends over 12 amino acids. CDR3 protein: CASSLEDYEQYF. CDR3 coding DNA: TGTGCCAGCAGCCTAGAGGATTACGAGCAGTACTTC. The complete variable domain, with remaining parts taken from reference TRBV5-6 and TRBJ2-7, reads DAGVTQSPTHLIKTRGQQVTLRCSPKSGHDTVSWYQQALGQGPQFIFQYYEEEERQRGNFPDRFSGHQFPNYSSELNVNALLLGDSALYLCASSLEDYEQYFGPGTRLTVT.

This chain connects TRBV4-3 to TRBJ1-4; 7 nucleotides align to TRBD1. Germline trimming cut 2 bases from V and 5 bases from J; bases unmatched to any gene: 8. This CDR3 contains 16 residues. The germline gives CDR1 LGHNA, CDR2 YSLEER. This CDR3 reads CASSQQRGRKNEKLFF. The DNA of the CDR3 is TGCGCCAGCAGCCAACAGAGGGGGCGGAAGAATGAAAAACTGTTTTTT.

This clone was detected only a few times. J is TRBJ1-2 and V is TRBV7-2; D remains unclear. Trimming left V 1 base short and J 4 bases short, with 7 bases between. CDR1 and CDR2 (germline): SGHTA, FQGNSA. The CDR3 runs 13 residues. CDR3 nucleotides: TGTGCCAGCAGCTTAGGAGGCGGCTATGGCTACACCTTC. Translation: CASSLGGGYGYTF.

In this sample, this clone turned up a few times. The chain is built from TRBV11-3 and TRBJ2-2; D possibly corresponds to TRBD1 (6 bases). CDR3 length: 15 residues. V was cut by 1 base and J by 3 bases, with 9 bases left in between. Germline values: CDR1 SGHNT, CDR2 YENEEA. This CDR3 is CASSLGGQDTGELFF. As DNA, the CDR3 is TGTGCCAGCAGCTTAGGGGGACAAGACACCGGGGAGCTGTTTTTT.

The V call is TRBV11-3, the J call TRBJ2-7; D possibly corresponds to TRBD1 (6 bases). This CDR3 has 15 residues. Germline CDR1 reads SGHNT; CDR2 reads YENEEA. V was trimmed by 0 bases and J by 6 bases, leaving 15 bases between them. The CDR3 region has the DNA TGTGCCAGCAGCTTAGATTCCAGCACAGGGTTCGAGCAGTACTTC. Its protein product is CASSLDSSTGFEQYF. Variable domain in full (rest from reference TRBV11-3 and TRBJ2-7): EAGVVQSPRYKIIEKKQPVAFWCNPISGHNTLYWYLQNLGQGPELLIRYENEEAVDDSQLPKDRFSAERLKGVDSTLKIQPAELGDSAVYLCASSLDSSTGFEQYFGPGTRLTVT.

This chain links TRBV6-1 with TRBJ2-2; D is ambiguous. V was clipped by 10 bases and J by 5 bases, with 20 bases between them. CDR1 is MNHNS, CDR2 SASEGT, per germline. The CDR3 totals 15 residues. DNA for the CDR3: TGTGCCACCTCACTGGTGGCGTCTGGGACCGGGGAGCTGTTTTTT. Translating it yields CATSLVASGTGELFF.

This clone was seen a handful of times. The chain joins TRBV4-3 to TRBJ1-2, with D unresolved. Germline V gives CDR1 LGHNA, CDR2 YSLEER. This CDR3 spans 14 amino acids. Trimming removed 4 bases at V and 4 bases at J, with 13 bases between. Written as DNA, the CDR3 is TGCGCCAGCAGCCCCTTAGGGAACCTCTATGGCTACACCTTC. Residues: CASSPLGNLYGYTF.

The rearrangement uses TRBV21-1 and TRBJ1-2; TRBD1 is the table's D call, not checked against the DNA. TRBV21-1 is labeled a pseudogene. The length of the CDR3 is 16 residues. CDR3 protein: CASSLIEGDLNYGYTF. In DNA, the CDR3 is TGTGCCAGCAGCCTGATCGAGGGGGATCTTAACTATGGCTACACCTTC.

In this sample, this clone turned up a few times. V is TRBV7-2 and J is TRBJ2-5; 8 positions agree with TRBD1. From germline, CDR1 is SGHTA and CDR2 FQGNSA. With 8 bases clipped from V and 3 bases from J, the junction kept 11 bases outside the gene matches. The CDR3 contains 15 residues. The CDR3 DNA reads as TGTGCCAGCTGCCGGGACAGGTTCGGGGAAGAGACCCAGTACTTC. Encoded protein: CASCRDRFGEETQYF. The full variable domain, its missing parts supplied by reference TRBV7-2 and TRBJ2-5, is GAGVSQSPSNKVTEKGKDVELRCDPISGHTALYWYRQSLGQGLEFLIYFQGNSAPDKSGLPSDRFSAERTGGSVSTLTIQRTQQEDSAVYLCASCRDRFGEETQYFGPGTRLLVL.

To note about this clone: Germline is not matched at one junction end, which may reflect a read error. The chain combines TRBV7-2 with TRBJ2-7; 12 bases line up with TRBD2. This CDR3 is built from 14 residues. CDR1 SGHTA and CDR2 FQGNSA come from the germline V gene. The CDR3 region has the DNA TGTGCCAGCAGCCTAGCGGGGGGGCCGTACGAGCAGTACTTC. Amino acid sequence: CASSLAGGPYEQYF.

V and J are TRBV19 and TRBJ1-4; weak D call: TRBD1 (6 bases). The CDR3 totals 14 residues. Trimming left V 8 bases short and J 4 bases short, with 14 bases between. Germline assignment: CDR1 LNHDA and CDR2 SQIVND (reference sequence). The CDR3 region has the DNA TGTGCCAGTCAGCATGGGACAAGTAATGAAAAACTGTTTTTT. Its protein product is CASQHGTSNEKLFF. Using reference TRBV19 and TRBJ1-4 for the parts outside the CDR3, the full variable domain is DGGITQSPKYLFRKEGQNVTLSCEQNLNHDAMYWYRQDPGQGLRLIYYSQIVNDFQKGDIAEGYSVSREKKESFPLTVTSAQKNPTAFYLCASQHGTSNEKLFFGSGTQLSVL.

The chain uses TRBV5-6 and TRBJ1-6; possibly TRBD1 for D (6 bases). V was pared by 3 bases and J by 0 bases, with 13 bases between. This CDR3 is built from 17 residues. CDR1 and CDR2 (germline): SGHDT, YYEEEE. As DNA, the CDR3 is TGTGCCAGCAGCTCGAGGGGGGGTAGCTCCTATAATTCACCCCTCCACTTT. Amino acids: CASSSRGGSSYNSPLHF.

This clone appeared a few times. The V call is TRBV7-2, the J call TRBJ2-3, with 9 positions matching TRBD1. The CDR3 extends over 17 amino acids. The ends lost 2 bases at V and 4 bases at J; junction bases unmatched: 10. Germline CDR1 reads SGHTA; CDR2 reads FQGNSA. The CDR3 DNA follows: TGTGCCAGCAGCTTATCCACCCACAGGGGGCGTTCAGATACGCAGTATTTT. Residues: CASSLSTHRGRSDTQYF. Full variable domain (missing parts from reference TRBV7-2 and TRBJ2-3): GAGVSQSPSNKVTEKGKDVELRCDPISGHTALYWYRQSLGQGLEFLIYFQGNSAPDKSGLPSDRFSAERTGGSVSTLTIQRTQQEDSAVYLCASSLSTHRGRSDTQYFGPGTRLTVL.

The CDR3 loop reads CASSLSGGGYEQYF. The CDR3 bases are TGCGCCAGCAGCTTGTCTGGGGGTGGCTACGAGCAGTACTTC. The chain combines TRBV5-1 with TRBJ2-7; perhaps D is TRBD1 or TRBD2 (5 bases each). CDR1 and CDR2 from the germline V gene are SGHRS and YFSETQ. V was trimmed by 1 base and J by 3 bases, leaving 11 bases between them. The CDR3 sequence is 14 residues long.

This clone was recorded a few times. The chain joins TRBV4-1 to TRBJ1-2; weak D call: TRBD1 (5 bases). Germline V gives CDR1 MGHRA, CDR2 YSYEKL. Deletions cut 2 bases from V and 4 bases from J, with 11 bases between. The CDR3 runs 14 residues. The DNA of the CDR3 is TGCGCCAGCAGCCAACCCGACAGAATCTATGGCTACACCTTC. This codes for CASSQPDRIYGYTF.

Sample share makes this clone medium-sized. This rearrangement joins TRBV2 to TRBJ1-1; no firm D call. Germline-derived CDR1 and CDR2 are SNHLY and FYNNEI. The CDR3 contains 13 residues. V lost 6 bases to trimming and J lost 1 base, with 9 bases between them. CDR3: CASRAQWNTEAFF. CDR3 bases: TGTGCCAGCAGAGCACAGTGGAACACTGAAGCTTTCTTT.

This clone turned up a few times. The V and J genes are TRBV11-2 and TRBJ2-7; D may be TRBD1 or TRBD2 (5 bases each). The V and J ends lost 3 bases and 6 bases respectively, with 12 bases between them. The CDR3 runs 13 residues. Germline values: CDR1 SGHAT, CDR2 FQNNGV. The CDR3 bases are TGTGCCAGCAGCTTCGGTCGGGGCGGCGAGCAGTACTTC. Residues: CASSFGRGGEQYF.

The V call is TRBV30, the J call TRBJ1-2, with a weak D call TRBD1 (5 bases). The CDR3 extends over 15 amino acids. V lost 1 base to trimming and J lost 0 bases, with 12 bases between them. Germline assignment: CDR1 GTSNPN and CDR2 SVGIG (reference sequence). This chain's CDR3 is CAWSGTGTSNYGYTF. CDR3 DNA: TGTGCCTGGAGTGGAACGGGGACTTCTAACTATGGCTACACCTTC.

Comment on this clone: Sequence at one end of the junction differs from germline and may be a read error. The chain combines TRBV5-4 with TRBJ2-1; perhaps TRBD2 as D (6 bases). The CDR3 spans 16 residues. CDR1 and CDR2 (germline): SGHNT, YYREEE (reference sequence). CDR3 residues: CASSQSSAGGYNEQFF. The CDR3 DNA sequence: TGCGCCAGCAGCCAGTCCTCAGCGGGCGGCTACAATGAGCAGTTCTTC. The full variable domain, its missing parts supplied by reference TRBV5-4 and TRBJ2-1, is ETGVTQSPTHLIKTRGQQVTLRCSSQSGHNTVSWYQQALGQGPQFIFQYYREEENGRGNFPPRFSGLQFPNYSSELNVNALELDDSALYLCASSQSSAGGYNEQFFGPGTRLTVL.